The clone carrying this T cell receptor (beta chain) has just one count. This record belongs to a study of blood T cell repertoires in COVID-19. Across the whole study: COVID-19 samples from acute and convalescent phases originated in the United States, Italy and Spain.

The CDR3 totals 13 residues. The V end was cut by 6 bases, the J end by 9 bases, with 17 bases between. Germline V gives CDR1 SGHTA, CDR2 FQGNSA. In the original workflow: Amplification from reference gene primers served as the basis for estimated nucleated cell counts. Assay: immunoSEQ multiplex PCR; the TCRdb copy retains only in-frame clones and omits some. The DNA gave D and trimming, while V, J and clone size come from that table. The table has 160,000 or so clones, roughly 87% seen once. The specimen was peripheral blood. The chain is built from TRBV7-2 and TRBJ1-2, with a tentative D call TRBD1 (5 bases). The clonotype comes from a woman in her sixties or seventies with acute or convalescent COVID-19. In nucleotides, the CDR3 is TGTGCCAGCAGTCCAGGGCCTTCGACGCGCTACACCTTC. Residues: CASSPGPSTRYTF. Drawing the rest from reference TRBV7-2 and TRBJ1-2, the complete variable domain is GAGVSQSPSNKVTEKGKDVELRCDPISGHTALYWYRQSLGQGLEFLIYFQGNSAPDKSGLPSDRFSAERTGGSVSTLTIQRTQQEDSAVYLCASSPGPSTRYTFGSGTRLTVV.